This T cell receptor (beta chain) was obtained from a study of blood T cell repertoires in COVID-19 (dated by TCRdb to 2018 to 2020). The study in broad terms: Collaborator samples came from the United States, Italy and Spain and covered acute and convalescent phases of COVID-19. The material from the prospective study consisted of cDNA or gDNA derived from T cells, B-cell-depleted T cells, or PBMCs. Deeply sampled blood TCRbeta repertoires from subjects exposed to, actively infected with, or recovered from COVID-19 were included in the dataset. A freely available public database, intended as a resource for researchers studying the immune response to SARS-CoV-2, is where the repertoires were released. The samples were drawn from two sources: the first 160 participants of the ongoing ImmuneRACE study, and fewer than 1,500 subjects contributed by 6 global collaborators. Sample metadata almost always included a de-identified subject ID, COVID-19 status, age in years and sex. Where available, HLA class I and class II types were taken from metadata supplied by the sample provider and were not determined by assay-based typing. The study at large found these results: Clinical and demographic metadata were provided uncurated, with the amount varying by source and participant.

Including the terminal cysteine and phenylalanine, the CDR3 comprises 14 residues. Only the CDR3 region is kept as DNA, spanning 42 bases read in frame from base 1. CDR1 and CDR2 are drawn from the germline V gene: SGHRS, YFSETQ. Cut back by 0 bases and 8 bases, the V and J ends lie 14 bases apart. TCRbeta CDR3 regions were amplified from genomic DNA by means of the immunoSEQ Assay, a bias-controlled multiplex PCR. For the original study's pipeline: The number of nucleated cells in each sample was estimated by amplification of reference gene primers within the assay. Sequence reads were collapsed and filtered to measure the absolute abundance of every unique TCRbeta CDR3 rearrangement. For each sample, productive Simpson clonality was calculated as the square root of Simpson's diversity index over productive rearrangements. TCRdb provides this immuneACCESS table in a form limited to in-frame rearrangements. Some clones are lacking; in checked studies, under half of them reflect an unresolved V gene, and why the rest are absent is not known. V, J and clone size were drawn from that table, and D and trimming were deduced from the DNA. For this sample the table gives about 150,000 clones, of which about 85% were detected only once. Clones ranked in the top ten supply 30% to 45% of the sample.

The collaborating institutions used their own protocols to collect whole blood in K2EDTA tubes. For TCRbeta analysis, collaborators shipped samples as frozen whole blood, isolated PBMCs, or DNA extracted from either of those sample types. Points on this clone: Its antigen is currently not known. Base qualities are not provided; no much larger clone lies one nucleotide away.

This receptor was taken from a human donor in a cohort sampled during active COVID-19. The sequencing input was peripheral blood. The V gene is TRBV5-1 and the J gene is TRBJ1-2; the D gene lacks a confident call. The encoded CDR3 is CASSLGTREEGYTF. The nucleotide sequence reads TGCGCCAGCAGCTTGGGGACGAGGGAGGAGGGCTACACCTTC.